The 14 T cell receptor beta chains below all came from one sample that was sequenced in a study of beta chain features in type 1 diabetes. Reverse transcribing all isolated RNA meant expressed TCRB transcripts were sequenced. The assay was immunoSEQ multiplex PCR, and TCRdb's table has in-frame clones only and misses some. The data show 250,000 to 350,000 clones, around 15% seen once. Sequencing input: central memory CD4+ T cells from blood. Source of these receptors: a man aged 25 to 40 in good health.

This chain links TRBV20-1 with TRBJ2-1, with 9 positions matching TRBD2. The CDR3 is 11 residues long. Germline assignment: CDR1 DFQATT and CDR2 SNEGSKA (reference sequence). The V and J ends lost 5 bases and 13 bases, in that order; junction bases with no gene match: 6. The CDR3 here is CSALAGEAQFF. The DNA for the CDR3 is TGCAGTGCTTTAGCGGGGGAGGCCCAGTTCTTC.

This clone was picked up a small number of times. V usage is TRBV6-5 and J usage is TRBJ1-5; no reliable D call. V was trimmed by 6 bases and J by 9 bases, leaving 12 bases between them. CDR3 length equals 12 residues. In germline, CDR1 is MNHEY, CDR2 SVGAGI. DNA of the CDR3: TGTGCCAGCAGCTCCCTCGCGGGGCCCCAGCATTTT. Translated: CASSSLAGPQHF.

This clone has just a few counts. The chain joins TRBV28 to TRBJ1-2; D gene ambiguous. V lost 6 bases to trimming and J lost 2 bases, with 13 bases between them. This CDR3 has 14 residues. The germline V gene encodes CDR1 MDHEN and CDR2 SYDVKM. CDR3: CASSSYGENYGYTF. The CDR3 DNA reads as TGTGCCAGCAGCTCCTATGGGGAGAACTATGGCTACACCTTC.

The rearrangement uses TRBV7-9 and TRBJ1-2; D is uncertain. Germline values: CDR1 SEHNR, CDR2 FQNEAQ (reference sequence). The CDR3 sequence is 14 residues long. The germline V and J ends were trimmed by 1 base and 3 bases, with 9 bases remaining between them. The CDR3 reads CASSLDGVYYGYTF. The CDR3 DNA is TGTGCCAGCAGCTTAGACGGGGTGTACTATGGCTACACCTTC.

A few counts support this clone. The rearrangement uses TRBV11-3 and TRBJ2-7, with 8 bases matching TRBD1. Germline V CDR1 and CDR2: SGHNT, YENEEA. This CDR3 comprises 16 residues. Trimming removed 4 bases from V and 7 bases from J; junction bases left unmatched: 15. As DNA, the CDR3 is TGTGCCAGCAGCTCAATGGGATACTCGGACAGGGAAGAGCAGTACTTC. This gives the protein CASSSMGYSDREEQYF. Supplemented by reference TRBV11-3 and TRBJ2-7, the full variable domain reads EAGVVQSPRYKIIEKKQPVAFWCNPISGHNTLYWYLQNLGQGPELLIRYENEEAVDDSQLPKDRFSAERLKGVDSTLKIQPAELGDSAVYLCASSSMGYSDREEQYFGPGTRLTVT.

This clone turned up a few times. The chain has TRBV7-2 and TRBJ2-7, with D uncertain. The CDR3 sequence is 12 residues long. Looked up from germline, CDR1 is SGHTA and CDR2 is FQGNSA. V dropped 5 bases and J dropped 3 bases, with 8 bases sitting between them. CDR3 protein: CASSRNLYEQYF. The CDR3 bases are TGTGCCAGCAGCCGCAATCTCTACGAGCAGTACTTC.

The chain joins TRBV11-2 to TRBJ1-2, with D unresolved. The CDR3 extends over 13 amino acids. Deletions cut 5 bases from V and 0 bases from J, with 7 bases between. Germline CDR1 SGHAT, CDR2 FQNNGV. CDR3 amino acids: CASSAAANYGYTF. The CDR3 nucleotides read TGTGCCAGCAGCGCCGCGGCTAACTATGGCTACACCTTC.

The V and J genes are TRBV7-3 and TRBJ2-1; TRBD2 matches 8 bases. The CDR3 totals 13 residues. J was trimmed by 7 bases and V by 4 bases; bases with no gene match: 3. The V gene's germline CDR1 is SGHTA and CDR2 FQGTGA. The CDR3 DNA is TGTGCCAGCAGCTCGTTAGCGGGGAATGAGCAGTTCTTC. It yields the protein CASSSLAGNEQFF.

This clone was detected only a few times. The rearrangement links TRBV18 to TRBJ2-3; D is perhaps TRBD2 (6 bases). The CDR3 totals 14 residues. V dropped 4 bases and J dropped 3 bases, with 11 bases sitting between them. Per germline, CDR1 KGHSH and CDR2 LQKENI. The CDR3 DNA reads TGTGCCAGCTCACGACTAGACCGAACAGATACGCAGTATTTT. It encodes CASSRLDRTDTQYF.

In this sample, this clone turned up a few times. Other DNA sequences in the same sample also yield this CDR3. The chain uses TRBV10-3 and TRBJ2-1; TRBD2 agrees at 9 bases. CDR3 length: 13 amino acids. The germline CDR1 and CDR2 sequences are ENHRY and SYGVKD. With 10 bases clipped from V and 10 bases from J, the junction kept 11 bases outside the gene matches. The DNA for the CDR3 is TGTGCCAGCTTAGCGGGAGAACGGGACGAGCAGTTCTTC. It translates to CASLAGERDEQFF.

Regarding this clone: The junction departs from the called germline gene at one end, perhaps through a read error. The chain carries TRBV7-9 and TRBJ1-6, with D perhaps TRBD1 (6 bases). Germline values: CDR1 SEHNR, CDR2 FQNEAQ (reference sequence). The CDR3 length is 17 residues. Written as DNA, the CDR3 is TGCGCCAGCAGCCAAGACCTGGGGGCTATCCTTGGGTCACCCCTCCACTTT. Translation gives CASSQDLGAILGSPLHF.

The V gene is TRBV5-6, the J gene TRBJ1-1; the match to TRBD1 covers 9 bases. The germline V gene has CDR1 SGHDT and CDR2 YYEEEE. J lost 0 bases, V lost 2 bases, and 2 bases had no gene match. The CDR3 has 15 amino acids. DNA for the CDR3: TGTGCCAGCAGCTTTGGGACAGGGATGAACACTGAAGCTTTCTTT. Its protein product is CASSFGTGMNTEAFF. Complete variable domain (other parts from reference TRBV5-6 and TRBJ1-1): DAGVTQSPTHLIKTRGQQVTLRCSPKSGHDTVSWYQQALGQGPQFIFQYYEEEERQRGNFPDRFSGHQFPNYSSELNVNALLLGDSALYLCASSFGTGMNTEAFFGQGTRLTVV.

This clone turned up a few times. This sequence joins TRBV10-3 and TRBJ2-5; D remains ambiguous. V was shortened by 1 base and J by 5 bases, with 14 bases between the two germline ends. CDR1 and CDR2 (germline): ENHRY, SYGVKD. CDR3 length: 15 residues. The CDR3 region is CAISEWASQVETQYF. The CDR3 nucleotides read TGTGCCATCAGTGAGTGGGCTAGTCAGGTCGAGACCCAGTACTTC.

CDR3 in DNA: TGCGCCAGCAGCTTGGATCCGGGGAATGAGCAGTTCTTC. Protein sequence: CASSLDPGNEQFF. The J gene is TRBJ2-1, the V gene TRBV5-1; D perhaps matches TRBD2 (5 bases). Trimming shortened V by 0 bases and J by 7 bases, and 8 bases separated the two germline ends. Germline V gene lookup returns CDR1 SGHRS and CDR2 YFSETQ. The CDR3 covers 13 residues.